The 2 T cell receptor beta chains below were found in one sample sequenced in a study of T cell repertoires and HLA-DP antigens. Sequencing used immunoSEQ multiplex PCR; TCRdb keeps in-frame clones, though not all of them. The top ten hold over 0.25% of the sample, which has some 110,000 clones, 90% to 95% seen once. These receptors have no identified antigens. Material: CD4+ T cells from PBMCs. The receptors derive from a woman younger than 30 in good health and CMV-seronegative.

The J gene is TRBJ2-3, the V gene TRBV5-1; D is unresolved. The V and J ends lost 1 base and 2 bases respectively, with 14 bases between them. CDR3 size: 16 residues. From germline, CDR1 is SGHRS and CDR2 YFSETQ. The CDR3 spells CASSLMLGFPTDTQYF. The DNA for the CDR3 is TGCGCCAGCAGCTTGATGTTGGGATTCCCCACAGATACGCAGTATTTT.

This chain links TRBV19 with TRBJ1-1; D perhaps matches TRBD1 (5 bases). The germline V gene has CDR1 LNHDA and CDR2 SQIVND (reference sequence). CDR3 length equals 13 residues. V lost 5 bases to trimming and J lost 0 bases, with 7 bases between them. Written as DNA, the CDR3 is TGTGCCAGTAGTCAGGGTTTGAACACTGAAGCTTTCTTT. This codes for CASSQGLNTEAFF.